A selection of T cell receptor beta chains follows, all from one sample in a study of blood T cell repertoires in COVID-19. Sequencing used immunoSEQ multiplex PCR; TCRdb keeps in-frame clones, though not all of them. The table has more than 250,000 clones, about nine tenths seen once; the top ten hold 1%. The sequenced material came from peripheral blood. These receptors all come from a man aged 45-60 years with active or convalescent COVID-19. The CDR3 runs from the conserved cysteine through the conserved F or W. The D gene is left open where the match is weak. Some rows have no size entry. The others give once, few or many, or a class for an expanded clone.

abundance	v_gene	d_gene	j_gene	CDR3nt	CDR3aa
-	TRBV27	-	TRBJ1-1	TGTGCCAGCAGACCACAGGGGAACACTGAAGCTTTCTTT	CASRPQGNTEAFF
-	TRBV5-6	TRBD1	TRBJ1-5	TGTGCCAGCAGCTACTCATTGACAGGGCATCAGCCCCAGCATTTT	CASSYSLTGHQPQHF
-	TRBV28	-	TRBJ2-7	TGTGCCAGCAGTCCCCAGGGCTCCAAATACGAGCAGTACTTC	CASSPQGSKYEQYF
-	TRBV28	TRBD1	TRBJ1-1	TGTGCCAGCACCCAGGGGGACAGGGGGACTGAAGCTTTCTTT	CASTQGDRGTEAFF
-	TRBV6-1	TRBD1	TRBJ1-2	TGTGCCAGCAGTGAAAGCAGGGGGTATGGCTACACCTTC	CASSESRGYGYTF
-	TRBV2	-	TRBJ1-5	TGTGCCAGCAGTGGAGGCAATCAGCCCCAGCATTTT	CASSGGNQPQHF
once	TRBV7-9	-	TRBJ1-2	TGTGCCAGCAGCTATCAAAGCGGGACCCACGCCTATGGCTACACCTTC	CASSYQSGTHAYGYTF
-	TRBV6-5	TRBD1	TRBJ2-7	TGTGCCAGCAGTGACTCCGGGACAGGTTCCTACGAGCAGTACTTC	CASSDSGTGSYEQYF
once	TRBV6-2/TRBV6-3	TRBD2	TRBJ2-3	TGTGCCAGCAGTTACGACGGACTAGCGGGTAGGGTGGGCACAGATACGCAGTATTTT	CASSYDGLAGRVGTDTQYF
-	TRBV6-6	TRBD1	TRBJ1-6	TGTGCCAGCAGTTCAGGGACAGGTTCACCCCTCCACTTT	CASSSGTGSPLHF
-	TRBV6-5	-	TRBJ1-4	TGTGCCAGCAGTTCCGGGGGAAATGAAAAACTGTTTTTT	CASSSGGNEKLFF
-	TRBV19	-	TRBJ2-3	TGTGCCAGCCTAACCCCGGGGACAGATACGCAGTATTTT	CASLTPGTDTQYF
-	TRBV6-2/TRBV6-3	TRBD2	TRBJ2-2	TGTGCCAGCAGCCCCCCACGGGGGGGCGAAAAGGCCGGGGAGCTGTTTTTT	CASSPPRGGEKAGELFF
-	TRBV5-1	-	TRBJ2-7	TGCGCCAGCAGCTTTTTAACAGGGAGTCCCTTCTACGAGCAGTACTTC	CASSFLTGSPFYEQYF
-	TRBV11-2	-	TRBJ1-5	TGTGCCAGCAGCTTATCAGGGGATCAGCCCCAGCATTTT	CASSLSGDQPQHF
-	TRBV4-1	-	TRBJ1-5	TGCGCCAGCAGCCAAGAAGCGCGGCAGCCCCAGCATTTT	CASSQEARQPQHF
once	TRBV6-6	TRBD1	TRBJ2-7	TGTGCCAGCAGCCAGGGACAGGGCATGGCCTACGAGCAGTACTTC	CASSQGQGMAYEQYF
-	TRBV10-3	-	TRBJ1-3	TGTGCCATCAGTGAGAAGGGGGTCTCCGGGTCCGGAAACACCATATATTTT	CAISEKGVSGSGNTIYF
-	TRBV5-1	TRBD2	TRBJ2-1	TGCGCCAGCAGCTTGGAGGGACTAGCGGAACCCGAGCAGTTCTTC	CASSLEGLAEPEQFF
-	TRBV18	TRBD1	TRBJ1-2	TGTGCCAGCTCATTAGGGGGCGCGGACTATGGCTACACCTTC	CASSLGGADYGYTF
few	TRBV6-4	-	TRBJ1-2	TGTGCCAGCAGTGCAACCCACACCTCCTATGGCTACACCTTC	CASSATHTSYGYTF
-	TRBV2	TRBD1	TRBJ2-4	TGTGCCAGCAGGGGGACAGGGGAGACTGGCGCCAAAAACATTCAGTACTTC	CASRGTGETGAKNIQYF
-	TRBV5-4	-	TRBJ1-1	TGTGCCAGCAGCTCACAGGGTCGAGGGACTGAAGCTTTCTTT	CASSSQGRGTEAFF
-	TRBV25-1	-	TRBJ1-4	TGTGCCAGCAGTGACAGGCAGGGCGCCGAAAAACTGTTTTTT	CASSDRQGAEKLFF
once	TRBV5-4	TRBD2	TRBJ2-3	TGTGCCAGCAGCTTGGCCCTAGCGGGGACAGATACGCAGTATTTT	CASSLALAGTDTQYF
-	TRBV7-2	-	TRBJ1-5	TGTGCCAGTTCCAGGGCGGATCAGCCCCAGCATTTT	CASSRADQPQHF
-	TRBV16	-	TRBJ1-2	TGTGCCAGCAGCCCCCGCACAGGGACCAACTATGGCTACACCTTC	CASSPRTGTNYGYTF
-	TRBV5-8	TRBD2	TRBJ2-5	TGTGCCAGCAGCTTGGGAGCGGGGGGGCGAGAGACCCAGTACTTC	CASSLGAGGRETQYF
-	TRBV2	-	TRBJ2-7	TGTGCCAGCAGTGAAGTGGACAACTCCTACGAGCAGTACTTC	CASSEVDNSYEQYF
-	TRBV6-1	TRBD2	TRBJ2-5	TGTGCCAGCAGTGAAGCAACGGGGGGAGAGACCCAGTACTTC	CASSEATGGETQYF
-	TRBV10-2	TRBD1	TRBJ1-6	TGCGCCAGCAGTGGACAGGGAGATTCACCCCTCCACTTT	CASSGQGDSPLHF
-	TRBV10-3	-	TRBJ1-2	TGTGCCATCAGTGACCCATCTAACTATGGCTACACCTTC	CAISDPSNYGYTF
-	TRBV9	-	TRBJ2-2	TGTGCCAGCAGCGTTGCGAACGAGGCCGGGGAGCTGTTTTTT	CASSVANEAGELFF
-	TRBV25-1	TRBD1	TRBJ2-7	TGTGCCAGCAGTGAATCTGGCAGGGGGCGGAACGAGCAGTACTTC	CASSESGRGRNEQYF
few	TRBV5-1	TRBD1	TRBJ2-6	TGCGCCAGCAGCGACAGGGTTGGCTCTGGGGCCAACGTCCTGACTTTC	CASSDRVGSGANVLTF
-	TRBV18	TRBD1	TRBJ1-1	TGTGCCAGCTCACCACTCAGGGGGCTGAACACTGAAGCTTTCTTT	CASSPLRGLNTEAFF
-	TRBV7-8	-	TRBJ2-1	TGTGCCAGCAGCCCTACTGGCAATGAGCAGTTCTTC	CASSPTGNEQFF
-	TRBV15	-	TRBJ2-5	TGTGCCACCAGCAACCCGGCGGACAGCCAAGAGACCCAGTACTTC	CATSNPADSQETQYF
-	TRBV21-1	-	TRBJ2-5	TGTGCCAGCAGCAGGGGACTAGCGGGAGTCGCGGGGCAAGAGACCCAGTACTTC	CASSRGLAGVAGQETQYF
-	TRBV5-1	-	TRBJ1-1	TGCGCCAGCATGTTGGTCTTCGGGGTGACCACTGAAGCTTTCTTT	CASMLVFGVTTEAFF
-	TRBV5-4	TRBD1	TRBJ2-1	TGTGCCAGCAGTTTCGACAGGGGAAATTACAATGAGCAGTTCTTC	CASSFDRGNYNEQFF
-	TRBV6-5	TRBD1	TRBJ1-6	TGTGCCAGCAGTCTGGACAGGCCGAATTCACCCCTCCACTTT	CASSLDRPNSPLHF
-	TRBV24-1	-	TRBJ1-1	TGTGCCACCAGTGATAATATGGGGGGAGCTTTCTTT	CATSDNMGGAFF
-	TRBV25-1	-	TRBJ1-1	TGTGCCAGCAGTGCACCCGGGACATTGAACACTGAAGCTTTCTTT	CASSAPGTLNTEAFF
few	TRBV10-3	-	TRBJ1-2	TGTGCCATCAGTGGAGACAAGGTCCACTACACCTTC	CAISGDKVHYTF
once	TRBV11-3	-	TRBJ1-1	TGTGCCAGCAGCTTAGGTGGGGCGAACACTGAAGCTTTCTTT	CASSLGGANTEAFF
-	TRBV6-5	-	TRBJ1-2	TGTGCCAGCAGGCAGAACTATGGCTACACCTTC	CASRQNYGYTF
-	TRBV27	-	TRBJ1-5	TGTGCCAGCAGTCCGTTACAGCCAAATCAGCCCCAGCATTTT	CASSPLQPNQPQHF
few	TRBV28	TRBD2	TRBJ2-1	TGTGCCAGCAGTGGGGGACTAGCGGTCTATAGCTCCTACAATGAGCAGTTCTTC	CASSGGLAVYSSYNEQFF
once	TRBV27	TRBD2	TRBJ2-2	TGTGCCAGCAGTAGGGCTAGCGGCACCGGGGAGCTGTTTTTT	CASSRASGTGELFF
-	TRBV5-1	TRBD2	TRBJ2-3	TGCGCCAGCAGCGAAGCGGGAGGGCCGGCAGATACGCAGTATTTT	CASSEAGGPADTQYF
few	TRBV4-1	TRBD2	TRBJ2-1	TGCGCCAGCAGCCAAGAAACTCCTAGCGGGAGGGCCTATGAGCAGTTCTTC	CASSQETPSGRAYEQFF
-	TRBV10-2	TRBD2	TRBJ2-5	TGCGCCAGCAGGGCCGGGACTAGTCAAGAGACCCAGTACTTC	CASRAGTSQETQYF
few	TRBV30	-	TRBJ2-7	TGTGCCTGGAGCGTACAGGAATGGGACGAGCAGTACTTC	CAWSVQEWDEQYF
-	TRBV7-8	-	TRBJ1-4	TGTGCCAGCAGCTTAGTCCCGACAGGAAATAATGAAAAACTGTTTTTT	CASSLVPTGNNEKLFF